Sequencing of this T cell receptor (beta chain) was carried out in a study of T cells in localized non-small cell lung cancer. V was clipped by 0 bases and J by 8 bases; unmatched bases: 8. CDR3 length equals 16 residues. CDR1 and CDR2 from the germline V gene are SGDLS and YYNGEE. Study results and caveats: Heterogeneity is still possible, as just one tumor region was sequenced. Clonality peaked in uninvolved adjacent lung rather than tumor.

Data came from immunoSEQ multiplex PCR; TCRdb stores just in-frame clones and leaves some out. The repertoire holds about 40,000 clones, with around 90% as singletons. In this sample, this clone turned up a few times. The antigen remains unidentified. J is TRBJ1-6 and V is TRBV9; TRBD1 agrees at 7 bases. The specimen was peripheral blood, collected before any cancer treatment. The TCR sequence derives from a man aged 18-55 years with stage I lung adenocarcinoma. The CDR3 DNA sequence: TGTGCCAGCAGCGTAGAGGCAGGGGGTCGAGATTCACCCCTCCACTTT. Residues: CASSVEAGGRDSPLHF.